Shown below are 25 T cell receptor beta chains from a single sample sequenced in a study of T-cell memory formation after mild COVID-19. TCRdb reprocessed the 5' RACE reads via MiXCR and lists one record per CDR3 protein. This table has a few hundred thousand distinct CDR3 sequences, 20% to 25% appearing once. The specimen sequenced was PBMCs or a T cell subset sorted from them (not recorded which). All receptors come from a man between 18 and 35 years old who had mild COVID-19 (a few samples of this study predate the infection). Cell type and time point are not known.

The chain combines TRBV19 with TRBJ1-2; D uncertain. V lost 7 bases, J lost 3 bases, and 9 bases lay in between. Germline lookup yields CDR1 LNHDA and CDR2 SQIVND (reference sequence). The CDR3 covers 12 residues. The CDR3 sequence is CASMGGYYGYTF. The CDR3 coding sequence is TGTGCCAGTATGGGAGGTTACTATGGCTACACCTTC.

V and J are TRBV2 and TRBJ2-1; D unresolved. V was pared by 8 bases and J by 9 bases, with 8 bases between. In germline, CDR1 is SNHLY, CDR2 FYNNEI. This CDR3 has 10 residues. The CDR3 region is CASRWGEQFF. CDR3 nucleotides: TGTGCCAGCCGGTGGGGTGAGCAGTTCTTC.

The J gene is TRBJ1-2, the V gene TRBV18; D possibly corresponds to TRBD1 (6 bases). CDR3 length equals 15 residues. Per the germline V gene, CDR1 is KGHSH and CDR2 is LQKENI. V was pared by 0 bases and J by 5 bases, with 13 bases between. The CDR3 protein is CASSPPGGLPYGYTF. In DNA form, the CDR3 reads TGTGCCAGCTCACCACCGGGGGGCTTGCCTTATGGCTACACCTTC.

This clonotype was counted at least ten times. The chain combines TRBV20-1 with TRBJ2-1; D call uncertain. V lost 1 base to trimming and J lost 4 bases, with 17 bases between them. CDR3 length equals 16 residues. Germline V gene sequence: CDR1 DFQATT, CDR2 SNEGSKA (reference sequence). The chain's CDR3 is CSARVPGIQTYNEQFF. In DNA, the CDR3 is TGCAGTGCTAGAGTTCCTGGGATCCAGACTTACAATGAGCAGTTCTTC.

This sequence joins TRBV28 and TRBJ2-4, with D possibly TRBD1 on 6 matching bases. CDR1 and CDR2 from the germline V gene are MDHEN and SYDVKM. The CDR3 totals 15 residues. Deletions cut 2 bases from V and 0 bases from J, with 8 bases between. In nucleotides, the CDR3 is TGTGCCAGCAGTTTACAGGGGCTAGCCAAAAACATTCAGTACTTC. Its protein is CASSLQGLAKNIQYF.

This clonotype was seen only a few times. The V and J genes are TRBV20-1 and TRBJ1-3; D not resolved. V was trimmed by 0 bases and J by 0 bases, leaving 15 bases between them. Germline-derived CDR1 and CDR2 are DFQATT and SNEGSKA (reference sequence). The CDR3 covers 17 residues. The CDR3 spells CSARDRRGLLSGNTIYF. The CDR3 DNA reads as TGCAGTGCTAGAGATCGGAGAGGACTTCTCTCTGGAAACACCATATATTTT.

The sample holds a few counts of this clonotype. This rearrangement joins TRBV4-2 to TRBJ2-7; D is unclear. V was cut by 2 bases and J by 5 bases, with 19 bases left in between. The CDR3 covers 16 residues. Germline assignment: CDR1 LGHNA and CDR2 YNFKEQ. CDR3 DNA sequence: TGTGCCAGCAGCCAATACCGGTATGCCCTACTCCACGAGCAGTACTTC. Protein product: CASSQYRYALLHEQYF.

This chain joins TRBV7-9 and TRBJ1-1; 7 bases map to TRBD1. CDR1 and CDR2 from the germline V gene are SEHNR and FQNEAQ (reference sequence). The V and J ends lost 6 bases and 5 bases, in that order; junction bases with no gene match: 6. The CDR3 is made up of 13 amino acids. The CDR3 nucleotides are TGTGCCAGCAGAGCAGGGGGAAGGACTGAAGCTTTCTTT. Encoded protein: CASRAGGRTEAFF.

The chain uses TRBV27 and TRBJ2-5; 12 bases align to TRBD2. V was clipped by 4 bases and J by 9 bases; unmatched bases: 9. Germline CDR1 and CDR2: MNHEY and SMNVEV (reference sequence). This CDR3 is 15 amino acids long. CDR3 loop: CASSSWTSGAWAQYF. The CDR3 DNA is TGTGCCAGCAGTTCCTGGACTAGCGGGGCGTGGGCCCAGTACTTC.

DNA of the CDR3: TGCGCCAGCAAGGGCGACAGGGGAACCTACGAGCAGTACTTC. Its translation is CASKGDRGTYEQYF. This rearrangement joins TRBV5-1 to TRBJ2-7, with TRBD1 identical over 8 bases. The CDR3 is 14 residues long. Germline assignment: CDR1 SGHRS and CDR2 YFSETQ. The ends lost 6 bases at V and 2 bases at J; junction bases unmatched: 7.

The chain carries TRBV9 and TRBJ1-4; no definite D call. From germline, CDR1 is SGDLS and CDR2 YYNGEE. V lost 0 bases and J 0 bases, leaving 6 bases between the germline ends. This CDR3 region has 15 residues. Here the CDR3 reads CASSVEAATNEKLFF. CDR3 nucleotide sequence: TGTGCCAGCAGCGTAGAAGCTGCAACTAATGAAAAACTGTTTTTT.

This clonotype was observed at least ten times. The chain uses TRBV5-1 and TRBJ2-5; 9 bases agree with TRBD1. The ends lost 4 bases at V and 2 bases at J; junction bases unmatched: 3. Per germline, CDR1 SGHRS and CDR2 YFSETQ. The length of the CDR3 is 14 residues. The CDR3 DNA follows: TGCGCCAGCAGCGAGGGACAGGGACAAGAGACCCAGTACTTC. Its translation: CASSEGQGQETQYF.

The chain is built from TRBV4-3 and TRBJ2-1; 8 nucleotides match TRBD1. CDR1 and CDR2 from the germline V gene are LGHNA and YSLEER. V lost 2 bases to trimming and J lost 8 bases; unmatched junction nucleotides: 5. The CDR3 totals 14 residues. For the CDR3, the DNA is TGCGCCAGCAGCCAACGGACAGGGCGGGATGAGCAGTTCTTC. This codes for CASSQRTGRDEQFF.

This clonotype was detected a few times. The chain employs TRBV5-1 and TRBJ2-3, with D possibly matching TRBD1 (6 bases). This CDR3 is 14 amino acids long. Germline CDR1 and CDR2: SGHRS and YFSETQ. V lost 3 bases, J lost 8 bases, and 16 bases lay in between. The CDR3 reads CASSSGASEGTQYF. The CDR3 bases are TGCGCCAGCAGCTCAGGGGCTTCGGAAGGTACGCAGTATTTT. The complete variable domain, with remaining parts taken from reference TRBV5-1 and TRBJ2-3, reads KAGVTQTPRYLIKTRGQQVTLSCSPISGHRSVSWYQQTPGQGLQFLFEYFSETQRNKGNFPGRFSGRQFSNSRSEMNVSTLELGDSALYLCASSSGASEGTQYFGPGTRLTVL.

In its sample, this clonotype was seen a few times. The chain recombines TRBV13 with TRBJ2-3; 12 positions agree with TRBD1. Germline V gene lookup returns CDR1 PRHDT and CDR2 FYEKMQ (reference sequence). CDR3 length equals 16 residues. The V gene end was trimmed by 6 bases and the J gene end by 2 bases; junction bases not matched to a gene: 6. Written as DNA, the CDR3 is TGTGCCAGCAGGTTGGGACAGGGGGCCTTCACAGATACGCAGTATTTT. Protein sequence: CASRLGQGAFTDTQYF.

The table lists this clonotype with a few counts. J is TRBJ1-4 and V is TRBV5-1, with no clear D. The CDR3 is 13 amino acids. Germline V lookup: CDR1 SGHRS, CDR2 YFSETQ. Trimming removed 0 bases from V and 13 bases from J, with 13 bases in between. In nucleotides, the CDR3 is TGCGCCAGCAGCTTGGGGACGGGGAAAGGACTGTTTTTT. Translated: CASSLGTGKGLFF.

This clonotype was observed a few times. The V call is TRBV7-2, the J call TRBJ2-3, with TRBD2 identical over 7 bases. This CDR3 region has 14 residues. The germline CDR1 and CDR2 sequences are SGHTA and FQGNSA. Losses at the gene ends were 3 bases for V and 1 base for J; bases not matched to a gene: 1. For the CDR3, the DNA is TGTGCCAGCAGCTTTACTAGCGGCACAGATACGCAGTATTTT. This sequence encodes CASSFTSGTDTQYF.

This clonotype came up a few times. V and J are TRBV10-3 and TRBJ2-7; D is perhaps TRBD1 (6 bases). CDR1 is ENHRY, CDR2 SYGVKD, per germline. The CDR3 has 16 residues. Trimming cost V 0 bases and J 7 bases, with 19 bases left between them. For the CDR3, the DNA is TGTGCCATCAGTGAGTCGACTCGCGAAGGGGGAGATGAGCAGTACTTC. It translates to CAISESTREGGDEQYF.

The chain uses TRBV7-2 and TRBJ1-1; 9 bases align to TRBD1. V lost 5 bases, J lost 4 bases, and 5 bases stayed unmatched. CDR3 length: 14 residues. Germline CDR1 reads SGHTA; CDR2 reads FQGNSA. In nucleotides, the CDR3 is TGTGCCAGCAGCCTACAGGGGGCTAGCACTGAAGCTTTCTTT. This sequence encodes CASSLQGASTEAFF.

This chain links TRBV27 with TRBJ2-5; TRBD1 matches 9 bases. CDR1 MNHEY and CDR2 SMNVEV come from the germline V gene (reference sequence). This CDR3 has 13 amino acids. The junction had 2 bases not matched to a gene; V was cut back by 5 bases and J by 4 bases. In DNA form, the CDR3 reads TGTGCCAGCAGTCACAGGGGGCCAGAGACCCAGTACTTC. It translates to CASSHRGPETQYF.

This chain connects TRBV6-6 to TRBJ1-5; no definite D call. The CDR3 runs 12 residues. Germline CDR1 is MNHNY and CDR2 is SVGAGI (reference sequence). V dropped 6 bases and J dropped 3 bases, with 6 bases sitting between them. CDR3 sequence: CASRKVNQPQHF. CDR3 DNA: TGTGCCAGCAGGAAGGTCAATCAGCCCCAGCATTTT.

The chain combines TRBV7-2 with TRBJ2-1; D gene uncertain. V dropped 6 bases and J dropped 4 bases, with 10 bases sitting between them. This CDR3 has 13 amino acids. Germline CDR1 reads SGHTA; CDR2 reads FQGNSA. The CDR3 loop reads CASSQYMYNEQFF. The CDR3 DNA reads as TGTGCCAGCAGTCAGTACATGTACAATGAGCAGTTCTTC. The full variable domain, its missing parts supplied by reference TRBV7-2 and TRBJ2-1, is GAGVSQSPSNKVTEKGKDVELRCDPISGHTALYWYRQSLGQGLEFLIYFQGNSAPDKSGLPSDRFSAERTGGSVSTLTIQRTQQEDSAVYLCASSQYMYNEQFFGPGTRLTVL.

This clonotype has at least ten counts. The V and J genes are TRBV15 and TRBJ2-7; a weak D match, TRBD1 (6 bases). This CDR3 is built from 14 residues. The V gene lost 1 base and the J gene lost 2 bases, with 9 bases spanning the gap. Germline lookup yields CDR1 LNHNV and CDR2 YYDKDF (reference sequence). CDR3 loop: CATSRGGGTYEQYF. CDR3 in DNA: TGTGCCACCAGCAGAGGTGGGGGCACCTACGAGCAGTACTTC.

V and J are TRBV12-3 or TRBV12-4 and TRBJ2-6; the D gene is possibly TRBD1 (8 bases). The CDR3 covers 18 residues. V lost 6 bases and J lost 0, with 18 bases in between. CDR3 nucleotide sequence: TGTGCCAGCAGGGATACAGGGGGGGGATCCTCTGGGGCCAACGTCCTGACTTTC. It encodes CASRDTGGGSSGANVLTF.

The table lists this clonotype with many counts. The rearrangement links TRBV3-1 to TRBJ2-7, with D perhaps matching TRBD1 (5 bases). CDR1 and CDR2 (germline): LGHDT, YNNKEL (reference sequence). The CDR3 has 14 amino acids. Trimming took 5 bases from V and 2 from J, leaving 13 bases between them. The CDR3 nucleotides are TGTGCCAGCAGCGTGGGGCTGCCTCCCTACGAGCAGTACTTC. This sequence encodes CASSVGLPPYEQYF.